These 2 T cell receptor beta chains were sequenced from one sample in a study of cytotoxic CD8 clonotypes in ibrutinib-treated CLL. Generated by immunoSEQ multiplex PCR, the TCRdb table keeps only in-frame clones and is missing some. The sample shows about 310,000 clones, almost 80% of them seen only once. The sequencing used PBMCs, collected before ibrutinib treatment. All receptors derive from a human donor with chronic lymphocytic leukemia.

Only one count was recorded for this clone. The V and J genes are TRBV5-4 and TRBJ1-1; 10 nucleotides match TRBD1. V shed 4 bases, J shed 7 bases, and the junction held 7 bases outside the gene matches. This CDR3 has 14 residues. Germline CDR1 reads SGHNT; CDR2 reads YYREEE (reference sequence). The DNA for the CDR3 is TGTGCCAGCAGCCAACCGGGACAGGGGATTGAAGCTTTCTTT. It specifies CASSQPGQGIEAFF.

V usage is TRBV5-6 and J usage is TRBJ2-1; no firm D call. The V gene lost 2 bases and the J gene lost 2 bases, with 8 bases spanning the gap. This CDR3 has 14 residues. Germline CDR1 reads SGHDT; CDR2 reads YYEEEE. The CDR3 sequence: CASSFKGTYNEQFF. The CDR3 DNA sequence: TGTGCCAGCAGCTTTAAGGGTACCTACAATGAGCAGTTCTTC.